These T cell receptor beta chains were read from a single sample in a study of control samples from healthy donors and cancer patients. The protocol was immunoSEQ multiplex PCR, while the TCRdb copy is restricted to in-frame clones and leaves out a portion. The sample has under 100,000 clones, around 90% seen once. The sample was blood. Receptors originate from a woman in her sixties or seventies in good health. Both conserved end residues are part of each CDR3. A D gene is named only where the DNA matches it firmly. Clone size is shown for a subset of rows, as once, few, many or a class of expanded clone.

abundance	v_gene	j_gene	d_gene	CDR3aa	CDR3nt
.	TRBV25-1	TRBJ1-2	.	CASSGQLLNYGYTF	TGTGCCAGCAGTGGACAGCTCCTTAACTATGGCTACACCTTC
.	TRBV3-1/TRBV3-2	TRBJ1-1	.	CASSQGESEAFF	TGTGCCAGCAGCCAAGGAGAATCTGAAGCTTTCTTT
.	TRBV29-1	TRBJ2-3	TRBD1	CSVEGGQGADTQYF	TGCAGCGTTGAGGGGGGACAGGGGGCAGATACGCAGTATTTT
.	TRBV4-2	TRBJ2-1	.	CASSQEWSEQFF	TGTGCCAGCAGCCAAGAGTGGTCTGAGCAGTTCTTC
.	TRBV6-1	TRBJ2-7	.	CASSDSSYEQYF	TGTGCCAGCAGTGACAGCTCCTACGAGCAGTACTTC
.	TRBV9	TRBJ2-3	TRBD2	CASSSSGLATDTQYF	TGTGCCAGCAGCTCTTCGGGACTAGCGACAGATACGCAGTATTTT
.	TRBV3-1/TRBV3-2	TRBJ1-1	.	CASSLEGGRTEAFF	TGTGCCAGCAGCCTTGAAGGGGGGAGGACTGAAGCTTTCTTT
.	TRBV19	TRBJ2-7	TRBD1	CASSAGTGGLGEQYF	TGTGCCAGTAGTGCCGGGACAGGGGGGCTAGGCGAGCAGTACTTC
.	TRBV19	TRBJ2-7	.	CASSISTRTYEQYF	TGTGCCAGTAGTATCTCAACGAGGACCTACGAGCAGTACTTC
.	TRBV6-5	TRBJ1-1	TRBD1	CASSWDRGTEAFF	TGTGCCAGCAGTTGGGACAGGGGGACTGAAGCTTTCTTT
.	TRBV18	TRBJ2-3	.	CASSPPGRSTDTQYF	TGTGCCAGCTCACCACCGGGACGCAGCACAGATACGCAGTATTTT
.	TRBV19	TRBJ1-2	.	CASSIELRGTYYGYTF	TGTGCCAGTAGTATAGAATTGAGAGGTACCTACTATGGCTACACCTTC
.	TRBV4-3	TRBJ2-3	.	CASSQETGMTTDTQYF	TGCGCCAGCAGCCAAGAGACGGGAATGACAACAGATACGCAGTATTTT
.	TRBV3-1/TRBV3-2	TRBJ2-7	TRBD1	CASSQDPYPGTGGHEQYF	TGTGCCAGCAGCCAAGACCCCTACCCCGGGACAGGGGGCCACGAGCAGTACTTC
.	TRBV6-8	TRBJ1-1	.	CASSYPTRLNTEAFF	TGTGCCAGCAGTTACCCAACACGGTTGAACACTGAAGCTTTCTTT
.	TRBV7-8	TRBJ2-5	TRBD2	CASSFPTGGLVETQYF	TGTGCCAGCAGCTTCCCCACGGGGGGGCTCGTGGAGACCCAGTACTTC
.	TRBV18	TRBJ2-1	.	CASSPRGTNSYNEQFF	TGTGCCAGCTCACCACGTGGGACGAACTCCTACAATGAGCAGTTCTTC
.	TRBV18	TRBJ1-2	.	CASSPSGTPGGGYTF	TGTGCCAGCTCCCCTTCCGGGACTCCGGGGGGTGGCTACACCTTC
.	TRBV21-1	TRBJ1-5	.	CASSNRRGRGPNQPQHF	TGTGCCAGCAGCAATAGGAGGGGGCGCGGTCCCAATCAGCCCCAGCATTTT
few	TRBV5-1	TRBJ1-3	.	CASQADGSSGNTIYF	TGCGCCAGCCAGGCAGACGGATCCTCTGGAAACACCATATATTTT
.	TRBV9	TRBJ2-5	.	CASSLAGYETQYF	TGTGCCAGCAGCCTCGCAGGCTATGAGACCCAGTACTTC
.	TRBV5-4	TRBJ1-2	.	CASSLDRSGYTF	TGTGCCAGCAGCTTGGACAGGTCGGGCTACACCTTC
.	TRBV6-5	TRBJ1-5	.	CASSSVGQPQHF	TGTGCCAGCAGTTCCGTCGGTCAGCCCCAGCATTTT
.	TRBV18	TRBJ2-2	.	CASSLGLNTGELFF	TGTGCCAGCTCACTCGGACTGAACACCGGGGAGCTGTTTTTT
.	TRBV2	TRBJ1-5	.	CASKGDSNQPQHF	TGTGCCAGCAAGGGCGATAGCAATCAGCCCCAGCATTTT